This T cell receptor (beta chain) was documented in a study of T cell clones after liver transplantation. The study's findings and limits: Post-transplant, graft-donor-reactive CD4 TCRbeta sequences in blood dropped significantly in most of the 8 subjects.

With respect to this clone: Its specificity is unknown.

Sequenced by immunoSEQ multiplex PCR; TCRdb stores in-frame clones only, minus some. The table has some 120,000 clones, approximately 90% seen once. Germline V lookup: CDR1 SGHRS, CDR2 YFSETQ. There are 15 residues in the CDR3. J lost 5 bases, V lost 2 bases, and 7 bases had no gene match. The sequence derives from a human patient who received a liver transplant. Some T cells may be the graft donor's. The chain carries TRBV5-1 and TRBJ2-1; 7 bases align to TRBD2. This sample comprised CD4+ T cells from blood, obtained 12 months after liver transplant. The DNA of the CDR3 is TGCGCCAGCAGCTTCTCGGGCGGGAGTGACAATGAGCAGTTCTTC. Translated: CASSFSGGSDNEQFF. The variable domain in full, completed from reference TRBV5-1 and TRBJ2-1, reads KAGVTQTPRYLIKTRGQQVTLSCSPISGHRSVSWYQQTPGQGLQFLFEYFSETQRNKGNFPGRFSGRQFSNSRSEMNVSTLELGDSALYLCASSFSGGSDNEQFFGPGTRLTVL.